The entry below describes one T cell receptor beta chain. The germline V gene has CDR1 SEHNR and CDR2 FQNEAQ (reference sequence). The CDR3 extends over 14 amino acids. Between the trimmed V and J ends, which lost 3 bases and 3 bases, there was a span of 10 bases. The source of the sample is a study of T cell changes during pregnancy in multiple sclerosis. Measured with immunoSEQ multiplex PCR; TCRdb has only the in-frame clones, and not every one. The table shows around 69,000 clones, with more than 90% occurring only once. Sample: peripheral blood, taken in the second trimester of pregnancy. The rearrangement uses TRBV7-9 and TRBJ2-3, with D unclear. The receptor's source is a female donor in good health, enrolled as a control in a pregnancy study. This chain's CDR3 is CASSFQMATDTQYF. In nucleotides, the CDR3 is TGTGCCAGCAGCTTCCAGATGGCTACAGATACGCAGTATTTT.